This record covers a single T cell receptor beta chain. The sample originates from a study of blood T cell repertoires in COVID-19. The CDR3 spans 17 residues. V lost 0 bases, J lost 0 bases, and 6 bases stayed unmatched. Germline-derived CDR1 and CDR2 are MGHRA and YSYEKL. Libraries were prepared by immunoSEQ multiplex PCR; TCRdb keeps only in-frame clonotypes and omits some of them. The sample carries about 200,000 clones, roughly nine tenths recorded once. This chain links TRBV4-1 with TRBJ2-3, with 7 nucleotides matching TRBD1. Sequencing input: peripheral blood. This TCR was recovered from a woman in her 70s with acute or convalescent COVID-19. DNA of the CDR3: TGCGCCAGCAGCCAAGATCGGGACAGAGCGAGCACAGATACGCAGTATTTT. Residues: CASSQDRDRASTDTQYF.